A selection of T cell receptor beta chains follows, all from one sample in a study of blood T cell repertoires in COVID-19. Generated by immunoSEQ multiplex PCR, the TCRdb table keeps only in-frame clones and is missing some. The data show 150,000 to 200,000 clones, 70% to 85% seen once. The sequenced sample consisted of peripheral blood. Receptors were obtained from a woman older than 75 with acute or convalescent COVID-19. Each CDR3 is given with its conserved first and last residue. The order of the fields is D gene, V gene, clone size, J gene, CDR3 protein, CDR3 DNA. A D gene is named only where the DNA matches it firmly. Rows may omit the clone size; those that give it use once, few, many or a size class.

-	TRBV18	-	TRBJ2-7	CASSPPAGSYEQYF	TGTGCCAGCTCACCACCTGCAGGGTCTTACGAGCAGTACTTC
-	TRBV21-1	-	TRBJ1-4	CASSAAGATNEKLFF	TGTGCCAGCAGCGCCGCAGGGGCAACTAATGAAAAACTGTTTTTT
TRBD2	TRBV4-3	-	TRBJ2-1	CATGPAGASERFF	TGCGCCACCGGGCCAGCGGGAGCGTCGGAGCGGTTCTTC
TRBD2	TRBV15	-	TRBJ2-5	CATSRVSGSQETQYF	TGTGCCACCAGCAGAGTGAGCGGGAGTCAAGAGACCCAGTACTTC
-	TRBV7-9	-	TRBJ1-2	CASSSFYGDYGYTF	TGTGCCAGCAGCAGCTTTTACGGAGACTATGGCTACACCTTC
-	TRBV27	-	TRBJ2-7	CASTFETGRSYEQYF	TGTGCCAGCACCTTTGAGACAGGCCGGTCCTACGAGCAGTACTTC
-	TRBV4-1	-	TRBJ2-1	CASSLIRGRNEQFF	TGCGCCAGCAGCTTAATTCGAGGTCGAAATGAGCAGTTCTTC
TRBD1	TRBV5-1	once	TRBJ2-5	CASSPPHGQGHQETQYF	TGCGCCAGCAGCCCCCCGCATGGACAGGGGCACCAAGAGACCCAGTACTTC
TRBD1	TRBV18	few	TRBJ2-7	CASSPGFLWGQTPYEQYF	TGTGCCAGCTCACCTGGCTTTCTTTGGGGACAGACGCCCTACGAGCAGTACTTC
-	TRBV18	-	TRBJ2-7	CASSRDFRDEQYF	TGTGCCAGCTCTCGGGACTTCCGGGACGAGCAGTACTTC
-	TRBV7-9	-	TRBJ2-5	CASSDPWQGQETQYF	TGTGCCAGCAGCGACCCTTGGCAGGGCCAAGAGACCCAGTACTTC
TRBD1	TRBV7-2	-	TRBJ2-1	CASSQRQGASEQFF	TGTGCCAGCAGCCAACGTCAGGGGGCTAGTGAGCAGTTCTTC
-	TRBV19	-	TRBJ1-4	CASSPTRGSNEKLFF	TGTGCCAGTAGCCCCACACGGGGGTCTAATGAAAAACTGTTTTTT
-	TRBV5-6	-	TRBJ2-2	CASSLGPHGELFF	TGTGCCAGCAGCTTGGGGCCCCACGGGGAGCTGTTTTTT
TRBD1	TRBV18	few	TRBJ2-2	CASSPRQGRAGELFF	TGTGCCAGCTCACCGAGACAGGGGCGAGCCGGGGAGCTGTTTTTT
TRBD1	TRBV9	-	TRBJ2-2	CASSVWDRGRTGELFF	TGTGCCAGCAGCGTGTGGGACAGGGGGCGGACCGGGGAGCTGTTTTTT
TRBD2	TRBV10-1	few	TRBJ2-1	CASTLTLAGSEQFF	TGCGCCAGCACCCTGACCTTAGCGGGGTCGGAGCAGTTCTTC
-	TRBV5-1	-	TRBJ1-6	CASSLGQGSPLHF	TGCGCCAGCAGCCTGGGACAAGGTTCACCCCTCCACTTT
-	TRBV7-8	-	TRBJ2-5	CASRGLETQYF	TGTGCCAGCCGGGGATTGGAGACCCAGTACTTC
-	TRBV7-2	-	TRBJ2-1	CASKKSGSSYNEQFF	TGTGCCAGCAAGAAATCCGGGAGTTCCTACAATGAGCAGTTCTTC
TRBD2	TRBV4-3	-	TRBJ2-7	CASSQDLGAGYEQYF	TGCGCCAGCAGCCAAGATTTAGGAGCGGGGTACGAGCAGTACTTC
-	TRBV28	-	TRBJ2-1	CASSRLRGDKQFF	TGTGCCAGCAGTCGATTACGGGGGGACAAGCAGTTCTTC
-	TRBV2	-	TRBJ1-1	CASSEGGRGEAFF	TGTGCCAGCAGTGAGGGAGGTAGGGGTGAAGCTTTCTTT
-	TRBV7-2	-	TRBJ1-5	CASSLELGGNQPQHF	TGTGCCAGCAGCTTAGAGTTGGGGGGAAATCAGCCCCAGCATTTT
-	TRBV7-2	once	TRBJ2-7	CASSSTISYEQYF	TGTGCCAGCAGCTCAACAATCTCCTACGAGCAGTACTTC
TRBD2	TRBV5-1	-	TRBJ2-7	CASSSGLAGGFDEQYF	TGCGCCAGCAGCTCGGGACTAGCGGGAGGTTTCGACGAGCAGTACTTC
-	TRBV13	-	TRBJ1-1	CASSLTPNTEAFF	TGTGCCAGCAGCTTGACACCGAACACTGAAGCTTTCTTT
-	TRBV9	-	TRBJ1-5	CASSVAGNQPQHF	TGTGCCAGCAGCGTAGCAGGTAATCAGCCCCAGCATTTT
-	TRBV4-2	-	TRBJ2-2	CASSLHHESGNTGELFF	TGTGCCAGCAGCCTGCACCACGAGAGCGGGAACACCGGGGAGCTGTTTTTT
-	TRBV6-6	-	TRBJ2-1	CASSPRLGEQFF	TGTGCCAGCAGCCCCCGCCTCGGGGAGCAGTTCTTC
TRBD2	TRBV11-2	-	TRBJ2-7	CASSLGLAGTSYEQYF	TGTGCCAGCAGCTTAGGACTAGCGGGAACCTCCTACGAGCAGTACTTC
-	TRBV19	-	TRBJ2-7	CASSMTLDRTYEQYF	TGTGCCAGTAGTATGACCCTGGACAGAACCTACGAGCAGTACTTC
TRBD1	TRBV4-1	once	TRBJ1-4	CASSHLPGQGNEKLFF	TGCGCCAGCAGCCACCTCCCGGGACAGGGGAATGAAAAACTGTTTTTT
-	TRBV5-4	-	TRBJ2-2	CASSSGTFTGELFF	TGTGCCAGCAGCTCAGGGACATTTACCGGGGAGCTGTTTTTT
-	TRBV27	-	TRBJ1-4	CASSLSGGKRKLFF	TGTGCCAGCAGTTTATCGGGGGGAAAGCGGAAACTGTTTTTT
-	TRBV6-5	-	TRBJ2-3	CASSFRGSASTDTQYF	TGTGCCAGCAGTTTCCGGGGTAGCGCCAGCACAGATACGCAGTATTTT
-	TRBV25-1	-	TRBJ2-7	CASSVQGSYEQYF	TGTGCCAGCAGTGTGCAGGGCTCCTACGAGCAGTACTTC
-	TRBV9	-	TRBJ2-7	CASSVGGSTYEQYF	TGTGCCAGCAGCGTCGGAGGATCCACCTACGAGCAGTACTTC
-	TRBV12-3/TRBV12-4	-	TRBJ2-1	CASRHRVDNEQFF	TGTGCCAGCAGGCACAGGGTGGACAATGAGCAGTTCTTC
-	TRBV20-1	-	TRBJ2-1	CSAILSPMHFF	TGCAGTGCTATCTTGAGCCCCATGCACTTCTTC
TRBD1	TRBV5-1	-	TRBJ2-2	CASSLGTTGTGELFF	TGCGCCAGCAGCTTGGGCACGACAGGGACCGGGGAGCTGTTTTTT
-	TRBV9	once	TRBJ1-1	CASSPRTRLNTEAFF	TGTGCCAGCAGCCCAAGAACCAGATTGAACACTGAAGCTTTCTTT
-	TRBV12-3/TRBV12-4	-	TRBJ1-1	CASSLGENTEAFF	TGTGCCAGCAGTTTAGGAGAGAACACTGAAGCTTTCTTT
TRBD1	TRBV27	-	TRBJ2-7	CASSLSWTGDYEQYF	TGTGCCAGCAGTTTATCGTGGACAGGAGACTACGAGCAGTACTTC
-	TRBV7-9	few	TRBJ1-1	CASSLSPLEAFF	TGTGCCAGCAGCCTAAGCCCCCTTGAAGCTTTCTTT
TRBD2	TRBV2	-	TRBJ2-1	CACPGLATNNEQFF	TGTGCCTGCCCGGGACTAGCGACAAACAATGAGCAGTTCTTC
TRBD2	TRBV11-2	-	TRBJ2-1	CASSLTAGREDEQFF	TGTGCCAGCAGCTTAACAGCGGGGAGGGAAGATGAGCAGTTCTTC
TRBD1	TRBV25-1	-	TRBJ1-2	CASSAGTDVYGYTF	TGTGCCAGCAGTGCCGGGACAGATGTCTATGGCTACACCTTC
-	TRBV5-4	-	TRBJ2-6	CASSAGLSSGANVLTF	TGTGCCAGCAGCGCCGGACTTAGCTCTGGGGCCAACGTCCTGACTTTC
-	TRBV5-4	-	TRBJ2-6	CASSLGTVGANVLTF	TGTGCCAGCAGCTTGGGTACGGTAGGGGCCAACGTCCTGACTTTC